The next 9 T cell receptor beta chains were all read from a single sample in a study of cytomegalovirus exposure and HLA in healthy donors. Libraries were prepared by immunoSEQ multiplex PCR; TCRdb keeps only in-frame clonotypes and omits some of them. The profile shows approximately 230,000 clones, over 75% of them singletons. Sample: PBMCs. All receptors come from a man between 18 and 29 years old in good health and CMV-seropositive.

The rearrangement uses TRBV19 and TRBJ2-2; unclear D gene. CDR1 and CDR2 (germline): LNHDA, SQIVND (reference sequence). CDR3 length: 13 amino acids. V lost 7 bases and J 7 bases, leaving 13 bases between the germline ends. The DNA of the CDR3 is TGTGCCAGTACACCAGGCGAAGGCGGGGAGCTGTTTTTT. Its translation is CASTPGEGGELFF. Full variable domain (missing parts from reference TRBV19 and TRBJ2-2): DGGITQSPKYLFRKEGQNVTLSCEQNLNHDAMYWYRQDPGQGLRLIYYSQIVNDFQKGDIAEGYSVSREKKESFPLTVTSAQKNPTAFYLCASTPGEGGELFFGEGSRLTVL.

This rearrangement joins TRBV9 to TRBJ2-4; 9 nucleotides agree with TRBD2. Germline loops: CDR1 SGDLS, CDR2 YYNGEE. The CDR3 loop spans 16 amino acids. Trimming removed 0 bases from V and 6 bases from J; junction bases left unmatched: 7. CDR3 nucleotides: TGTGCCAGCAGCGTAGGTAGCGGGAGCCTTGGAAACATTCAGTACTTC. Translated: CASSVGSGSLGNIQYF. The full variable domain, with the rest looked up from reference TRBV9 and TRBJ2-4, is DSGVTQTPKHLITATGQRVTLRCSPRSGDLSVYWYQQSLDQGLQFLIQYYNGEERAKGNILERFSAQQFPDLHSELNLSSLELGDSALYFCASSVGSGSLGNIQYFGAGTRLSVL.

The V and J genes are TRBV7-6 and TRBJ1-2; D call uncertain. CDR3 length: 13 residues. V was pared by 0 bases and J by 5 bases, with 7 bases between. Germline CDR1 is SGHVS and CDR2 is FNYEAQ. The CDR3 nucleotides are TGTGCCAGCAGCTTAGCAGCTGGTTATGGCTACACCTTC. This translates into CASSLAAGYGYTF.

This rearrangement joins TRBV2 to TRBJ2-3; TRBD2 matches 8 bases. Trimming removed 7 bases from V and 0 bases from J; junction bases left unmatched: 3. Germline V lookup: CDR1 SNHLY, CDR2 FYNNEI. The CDR3 extends over 14 amino acids. In DNA form, the CDR3 reads TGTGCCAGCAATTTAGCGGGAAGCACAGATACGCAGTATTTT. Protein sequence: CASNLAGSTDTQYF.

The chain joins TRBV6-1 to TRBJ1-5; D gene ambiguous. Germline V lookup: CDR1 MNHNS, CDR2 SASEGT. The CDR3 is 14 amino acids. Deletions cut 6 bases from V and 7 bases from J, with 16 bases between. Here the CDR3 DNA reads TGTGCCAGCAGCGCGAATGTGTACGCCCAGCCCCAGCATTTT. It yields the protein CASSANVYAQPQHF.

The rearrangement uses TRBV19 and TRBJ2-1; D is ambiguous. CDR1 LNHDA and CDR2 SQIVND come from the germline V gene (reference sequence). V lost 1 base and J lost 0, with 7 bases in between. This CDR3 has 15 amino acids. The CDR3 here is CASSIAPSSYNEQFF. CDR3 DNA: TGTGCCAGTAGTATAGCCCCGAGCTCCTACAATGAGCAGTTCTTC.

CDR3 DNA sequence: TGCGCCAGCAGCCCAAGACCGAATCCTAACTATGGCTACACCTTC. Its protein product is CASSPRPNPNYGYTF. This sequence joins TRBV4-1 and TRBJ1-2; D is uncertain. This CDR3 comprises 15 residues. V gave up 4 bases and J gave up 0 bases, with 12 bases separating them. Germline V CDR1 and CDR2: MGHRA, YSYEKL.

This rearrangement joins TRBV28 to TRBJ1-1, with D possibly TRBD1 on 6 matching bases. The germline gives CDR1 MDHEN, CDR2 SYDVKM. The CDR3 sequence is 17 residues long. The V end lost 7 bases, the J end lost 4 bases, and 25 bases lay between the germline ends. The CDR3 protein is CASIKSRGGRWGTEAFF. The CDR3 DNA follows: TGTGCCAGCATCAAATCTCGGGGGGGGCGTTGGGGCACTGAAGCTTTCTTT.

The chain couples TRBV15 to TRBJ2-7; TRBD1 agrees at 9 bases. CDR1 and CDR2 (germline): LNHNV, YYDKDF (reference sequence). With V trimmed by 6 bases and J by 4 bases, 10 bases remained unmatched. The CDR3 is made up of 15 amino acids. The CDR3 region has the DNA TGTGCCACCAGAAACGCCGGGACAGGGATTTACGAGCAGTACTTC. This encodes CATRNAGTGIYEQYF.